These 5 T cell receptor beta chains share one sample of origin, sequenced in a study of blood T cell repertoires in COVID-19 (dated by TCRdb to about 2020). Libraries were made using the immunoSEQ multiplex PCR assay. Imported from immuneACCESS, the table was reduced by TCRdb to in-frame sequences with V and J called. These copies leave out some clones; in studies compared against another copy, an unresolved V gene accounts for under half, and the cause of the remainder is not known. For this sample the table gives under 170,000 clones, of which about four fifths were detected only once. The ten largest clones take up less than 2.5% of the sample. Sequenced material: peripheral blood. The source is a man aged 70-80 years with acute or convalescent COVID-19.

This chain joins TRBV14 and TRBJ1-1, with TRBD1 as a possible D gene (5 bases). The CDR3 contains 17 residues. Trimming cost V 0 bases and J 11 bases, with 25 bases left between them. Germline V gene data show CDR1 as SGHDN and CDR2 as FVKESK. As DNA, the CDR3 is TGTGCCAGCAGCCAAGATGCCCGGGGCTCTACAATCGGGAGGGCTTTCTTT. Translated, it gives CASSQDARGSTIGRAFF. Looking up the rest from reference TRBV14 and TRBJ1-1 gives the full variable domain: EAGVTQFPSHSVIEKGQTVTLRCDPISGHDNLYWYRRVMGKEIKFLLHFVKESKQDESGMPNNRFLAERTGGTYSTLKVQPAELEDSGVYFCASSQDARGSTIGRAFFGQGTRLTVV.

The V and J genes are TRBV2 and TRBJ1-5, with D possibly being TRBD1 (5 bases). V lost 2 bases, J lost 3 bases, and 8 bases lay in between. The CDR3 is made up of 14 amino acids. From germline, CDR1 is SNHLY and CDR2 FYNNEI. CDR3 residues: CASSERDYNQPQHF. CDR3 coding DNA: TGTGCCAGCAGTGAAAGGGACTACAATCAGCCCCAGCATTTT.

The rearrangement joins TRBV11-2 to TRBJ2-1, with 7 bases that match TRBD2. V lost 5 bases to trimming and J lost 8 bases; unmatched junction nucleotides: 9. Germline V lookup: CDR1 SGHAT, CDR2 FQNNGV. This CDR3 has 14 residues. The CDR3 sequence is CASSIGLGGDEQFF. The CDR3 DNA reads TGTGCCAGCAGCATTGGACTGGGGGGGGATGAGCAGTTCTTC.

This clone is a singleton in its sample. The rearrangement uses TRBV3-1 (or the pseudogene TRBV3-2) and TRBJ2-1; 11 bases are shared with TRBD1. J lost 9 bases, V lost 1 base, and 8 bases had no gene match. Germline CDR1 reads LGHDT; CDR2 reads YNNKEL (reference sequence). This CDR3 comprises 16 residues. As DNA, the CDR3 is TGTGCCAGCAGCCAAGCCCCGGGACAGGGGGTTCGTGAGCAGTTCTTC. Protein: CASSQAPGQGVREQFF.

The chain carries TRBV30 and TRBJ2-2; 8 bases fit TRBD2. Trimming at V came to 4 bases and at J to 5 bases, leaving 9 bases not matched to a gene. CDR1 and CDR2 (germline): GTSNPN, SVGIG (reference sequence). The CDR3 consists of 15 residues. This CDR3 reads CAWNPGTRDTGELFF. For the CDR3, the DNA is TGTGCCTGGAACCCCGGGACTAGAGATACCGGGGAGCTGTTTTTT.